What follows is one T cell receptor (beta chain) and its context. Blood was collected once per donor into heparin, averaging about 110 mL. Researchers reported sorting CD4+ naive, central memory, regulatory and stem cell-like memory cells via CD45RO/CCR7/CD25/CD127/CD95/CD27. The data derive from a study of beta chain features in type 1 diabetes. CDR1 is MGHRA and CDR2 is YSYEKL in the germline V gene. V gave up 3 bases and J gave up 4 bases; unmatched junction bases: 4. This CDR3 comprises 15 residues. The isolated RNA, all of it, was reverse transcribed, so expressed TCRB transcripts were what got sequenced. Sequenced by immunoSEQ multiplex PCR; TCRdb stores in-frame clones only, minus some. The table includes about 320,000 clones, 14% detected once.

The TCR was taken from a young man in good health. This sequence joins TRBV4-1 and TRBJ1-2; TRBD1 agrees at 11 bases. The sample comprised central memory CD4+ T cells from blood. The CDR3 coding sequence is TGCGCCAGCAGCCACAGGACAGGGGGCGGCTATGGCTACACCTTC. Translated, it gives CASSHRTGGGYGYTF.